This record concerns one T cell receptor beta chain sequence. This record belongs to a study of T cells in Graves' hyperthyroidism and ophthalmopathy. Uncontrolled infection, other autoimmune disease, pregnancy or lactation disqualified patients from enrolment. TCR beta CDR3 sequences were amplified from RNA transcripts. HTBI primers were used for first-round RT-PCR of the TCR CDR3. One entry per CDR3 protein results from TCRdb running MiXCR on the multiplex PCR reads. Of under 500,000 distinct CDR3 sequences in the sample, over 12% are singletons; the top ten hold around 30%. The CDR3 spans 15 residues. V lost 6 bases and J lost 3; bases outside the gene matches: 3. From germline, CDR1 is ENHRY and CDR2 SYGVKD.

Sequences were obtained from blood. This chain links TRBV10-3 with TRBJ2-2; the match to TRBD2 covers 11 bases. This sequence originates from a man in his forties or fifties with Graves' ophthalmopathy. CDR3 sequence reads: CAIRGTSGHTGELFF. The CDR3 bases are TGTGCCATCAGAGGGACTAGCGGCCACACCGGGGAGCTGTTTTTT.